The clone carrying this TCR beta chain was seen only a few times. Its target is unknown. These data are taken from a study of T cell repertoires in cytomegalovirus infection. Points from the study as a whole: Ex vivo, HLA-C-restricted CMV-specific TCR beta clonotypes prevailed over the rest of the response. CMV carriers having the relevant HLA were flagged by cumulative public TCR beta family frequency.

TCRdb processed the reads anew with MiXCR; each CDR3 protein has one entry. Here the sample spans hundreds of thousands of distinct CDR3 sequences, about 10% being singletons. The length of the CDR3 is 16 residues. V gave up 0 bases and J gave up 6 bases, with 17 bases separating them. From germline, CDR1 is MNHEY and CDR2 SVGAGI. This clonotype was obtained from a human donor in good health (CMV status not recorded). Some clones in this sample may be carry-over from other donors' samples. The sequencing input was PBMCs. The chain employs TRBV6-5 and TRBJ1-1, with D possibly TRBD1 on 6 matching bases. CDR3 sequence: CASSYSRGVYVAEAFF. The CDR3 DNA reads as TGTGCCAGCAGTTACTCGAGGGGGGTATATGTAGCTGAAGCTTTCTTT.